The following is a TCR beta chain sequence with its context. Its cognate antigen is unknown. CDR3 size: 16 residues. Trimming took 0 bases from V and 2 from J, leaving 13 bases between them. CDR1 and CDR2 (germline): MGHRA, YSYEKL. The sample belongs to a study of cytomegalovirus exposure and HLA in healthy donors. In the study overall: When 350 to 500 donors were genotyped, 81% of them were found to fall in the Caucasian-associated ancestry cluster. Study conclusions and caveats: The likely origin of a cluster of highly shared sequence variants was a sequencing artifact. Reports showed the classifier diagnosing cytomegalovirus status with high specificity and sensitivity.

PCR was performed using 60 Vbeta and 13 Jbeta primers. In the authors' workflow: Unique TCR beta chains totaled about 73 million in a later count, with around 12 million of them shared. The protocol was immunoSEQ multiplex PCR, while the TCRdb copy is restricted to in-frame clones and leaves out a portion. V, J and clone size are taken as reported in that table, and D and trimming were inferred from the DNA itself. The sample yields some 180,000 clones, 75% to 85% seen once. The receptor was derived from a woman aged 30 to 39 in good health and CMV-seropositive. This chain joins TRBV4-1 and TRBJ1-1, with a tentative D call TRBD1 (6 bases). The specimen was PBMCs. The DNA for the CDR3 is TGCGCCAGCAGCCAAGATGGGGACAACCCCAACACTGAAGCTTTCTTT. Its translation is CASSQDGDNPNTEAFF.